The 13 T cell receptor beta chains presented below share a single source sample, sequenced in a study of persistence of HIV-infected CD4 T cells. The immunoSEQ assay was version 4, run in survey mode. TCRdb keeps only in-frame clones here, not all; method: immunoSEQ multiplex PCR. The repertoire holds over 35,000 clones, with more than 85% as singletons. For these receptors, no antigen is known. Cells were stimulated nonspecifically with anti-CD3/anti-CD28 magnetic beads. CD4+ T cells upregulating both CD40 ligand and CD69 were sorted as responding cells. Specimen: CD4+ T cells sorted from PBMCs after approximately 19-hour stimulation, collected from a patient who received antiretroviral therapy. Receptors originate from an adult man with HIV who was CMV-seropositive.

The V gene is TRBV19, the J gene TRBJ1-4; 7 bases align to TRBD1. The junction had 10 bases not matched to a gene; V was cut back by 4 bases and J by 8 bases. The CDR3 totals 15 residues. Germline lookup yields CDR1 LNHDA and CDR2 SQIVND (reference sequence). The CDR3 sequence: CASSTLQGLSEKLFF. CDR3 nucleotides: TGTGCCAGTAGTACCTTACAGGGGCTGTCCGAAAAACTGTTTTTT.

This sequence joins TRBV6-5 and TRBJ2-7, with D possibly being TRBD1 (6 bases). Germline loops: CDR1 MNHEY, CDR2 SVGAGI. The CDR3 length is 13 residues. V lost 6 bases to trimming and J lost 4 bases, with 13 bases between them. The CDR3 region has the DNA TGTGCCAGCAGGGACAGTGGGTTATACGAGCAGTACTTC. Residues: CASRDSGLYEQYF.

The chain couples TRBV10-3 to TRBJ1-6; a weak D match, TRBD1 (6 bases). This CDR3 is 16 amino acids long. Germline CDR1 is ENHRY and CDR2 is SYGVKD. Trimming left V 4 bases short and J 4 bases short, with 14 bases between. The CDR3 sequence is CAISGPTGKYNSPLHF. In nucleotides, the CDR3 is TGTGCCATCAGTGGACCGACAGGCAAATATAATTCACCCCTCCACTTT.

The V and J genes are TRBV14 and TRBJ1-1; 10 bases align to TRBD1. V gave up 8 bases and J gave up 6 bases; unmatched junction bases: 15. CDR1 is SGHDN and CDR2 is FVKESK in the germline V gene. CDR3 length equals 16 residues. CDR3 nucleotide sequence: TGTGCCAGCCAGGTTAGACAGGGGGCACTTCCATCTGAAGCTTTCTTT. It codes for CASQVRQGALPSEAFF.

The CDR3 region has the DNA TGTGCCAGCAGCTTGGTTGGGGAGAGAGCGAATTCACCCCTCCACTTT. This encodes CASSLVGERANSPLHF. This rearrangement joins TRBV5-5 to TRBJ1-6; no clear D gene. V was clipped by 0 bases and J by 7 bases, with 14 bases between them. The CDR3 is 16 residues long. Germline V gene data show CDR1 as SGHKS and CDR2 as YYEKEE (reference sequence).

This clone showed up just a few times. The V call is TRBV5-4, the J call TRBJ1-1; D not certain. Trimming left V 6 bases short and J 0 bases short, with 15 bases between. CDR1 is SGHNT and CDR2 is YYREEE in the germline V gene (reference sequence). CDR3 length equals 15 residues. The CDR3 DNA is TGTGCCAGCACTGAGGGTTATGGGCTGAACACTGAAGCTTTCTTT. Protein sequence: CASTEGYGLNTEAFF.

V usage is TRBV6-6 and J usage is TRBJ2-1; 11 positions match TRBD2. V lost 6 bases, J lost 4 bases, and 8 bases stayed unmatched. The CDR3 runs 16 residues. CDR1 and CDR2 from the germline V gene are MNHNY and SVGAGI (reference sequence). The CDR3 sequence: CASRTTVAGGYNEQFF. The CDR3 DNA sequence: TGTGCCAGCAGAACCACCGTAGCGGGGGGGTACAATGAGCAGTTCTTC.

The V and J genes are TRBV12-5 and TRBJ2-7; 9 bases agree with TRBD1. Looked up from germline, CDR1 is LGHNT and CDR2 is FRNRAP. V was clipped by 4 bases and J by 4 bases; unmatched bases: 5. The CDR3 sequence is 14 residues long. This CDR3 is CASGSGTGKYEQYF. CDR3 in DNA: TGTGCTAGTGGTTCCGGGACAGGGAAATACGAGCAGTACTTC.

CDR3 protein: CASSPAGLAGGENTGELFF. The DNA of the CDR3 is TGCGCCAGCAGCCCCGCCGGACTAGCGGGGGGCGAAAACACCGGGGAGCTGTTTTTT. The J gene is TRBJ2-2, the V gene TRBV5-1, with TRBD2 identical over 14 bases. Per germline, CDR1 SGHRS and CDR2 YFSETQ. The J segment lost 2 bases and the V segment lost 4 bases, leaving 10 bases of the junction unmatched. The CDR3 is 19 amino acids.

CDR3 loop: CASSLVGGRVDTQYF. CDR3 nucleotides: TGTGCCAGCAGCTTAGTCGGGGGGCGGGTAGATACGCAGTATTTT. The chain joins TRBV7-2 to TRBJ2-3, with D possibly matching TRBD2 (7 bases). Germline V gene sequence: CDR1 SGHTA, CDR2 FQGNSA. Trimming took off 1 base at V and 5 bases at J, with 13 bases between the two ends. The CDR3 extends over 15 amino acids.

The gene calls are TRBV18 and TRBJ1-5; D is perhaps TRBD1 (6 bases). The V gene lost 1 base and the J gene lost 1 base, with 11 bases spanning the gap. CDR1 is KGHSH and CDR2 is LQKENI in the germline V gene. The CDR3 is 16 residues long. CDR3 sequence (DNA): TGTGCCAGCTCACCACAGGGGCAGGGGAGCAATCAGCCCCAGCATTTT. Translated, it gives CASSPQGQGSNQPQHF.

This sequence joins TRBV19 and TRBJ2-7; D is perhaps TRBD2 (5 bases). The V gene lost 6 bases and the J gene lost 6 bases, with 15 bases spanning the gap. The germline gives CDR1 LNHDA, CDR2 SQIVND (reference sequence). This CDR3 is 13 amino acids long. CDR3 protein: CASSDGQGGEQYF. The CDR3 coding sequence is TGTGCCAGTAGCGATGGGCAAGGAGGCGAGCAGTACTTC.

J is TRBJ2-3 and V is TRBV19; 13 positions agree with TRBD2. Germline CDR1 reads LNHDA; CDR2 reads SQIVND (reference sequence). CDR3 length: 22 amino acids. J lost 2 bases, V lost 8 bases, and 25 bases had no gene match. CDR3 sequence reads: CASLGRLAGGLSPRSSTDTQYF. The CDR3 DNA reads TGTGCCAGTTTGGGGAGACTAGCGGGGGGCCTATCCCCTCGATCATCCACAGATACGCAGTATTTT.